The entry that follows covers one T cell receptor beta chain sequence. The data were taken from a study of blood T cell repertoires in COVID-19. Sequencing was performed with immunoSEQ multiplex PCR; in TCRdb, only in-frame clones are kept and a portion is missing. The sample records about 250,000 clones, approximately 84% being singletons. Trimming took 4 bases from V and 1 from J, leaving 12 bases between them. This CDR3 is built from 15 residues. Germline CDR1 and CDR2: MNHEY and SMNVEV (reference sequence). The J gene is TRBJ2-3, the V gene TRBV27; D call uncertain. This sequence was found in a man aged 35 to 55 who had recovered from COVID-19. Sequenced sample: PBMCs or T cells enriched from blood (not recorded which). The CDR3 reads CASSSPSYRTDTQYF. The CDR3, as DNA: TGTGCCAGCAGTTCCCCCTCCTACCGCACAGATACGCAGTATTTT.